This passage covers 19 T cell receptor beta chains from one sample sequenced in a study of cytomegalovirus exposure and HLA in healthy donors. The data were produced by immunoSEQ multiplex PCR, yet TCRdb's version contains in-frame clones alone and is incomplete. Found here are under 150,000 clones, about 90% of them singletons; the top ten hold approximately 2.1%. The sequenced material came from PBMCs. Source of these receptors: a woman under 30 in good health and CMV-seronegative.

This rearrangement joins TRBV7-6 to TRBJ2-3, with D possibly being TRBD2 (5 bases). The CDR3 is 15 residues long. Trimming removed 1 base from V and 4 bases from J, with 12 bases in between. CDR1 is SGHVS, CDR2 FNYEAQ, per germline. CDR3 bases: TGTGCCAGCAGCTTAGGCGCGGGCCTTGCAGATACGCAGTATTTT. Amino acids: CASSLGAGLADTQYF. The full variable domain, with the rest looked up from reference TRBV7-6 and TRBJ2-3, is GAGVSQSPRYKVTKRGQDVALRCDPISGHVSLYWYRQALGQGPEFLTYFNYEAQQDKSGLPNDRFSAERPEGSISTLTIQRTEQRDSAMYRCASSLGAGLADTQYFGPGTRLTVL.

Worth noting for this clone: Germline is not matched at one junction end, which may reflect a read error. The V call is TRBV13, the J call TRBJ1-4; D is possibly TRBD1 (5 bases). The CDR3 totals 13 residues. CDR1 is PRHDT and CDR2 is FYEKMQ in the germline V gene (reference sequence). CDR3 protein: CASSLEGRRPQDF. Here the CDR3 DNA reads TGTGCCAGCAGCTTAGAGGGGCGGCGGCCACAAGATTTT.

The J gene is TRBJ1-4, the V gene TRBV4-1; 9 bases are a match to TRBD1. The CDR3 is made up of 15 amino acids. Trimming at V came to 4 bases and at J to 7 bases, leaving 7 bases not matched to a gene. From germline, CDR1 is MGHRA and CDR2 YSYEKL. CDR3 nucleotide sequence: TGCGCCAGCAGCCTAAGACAGGGGGTGAGTGAAAAACTGTTTTTT. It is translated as CASSLRQGVSEKLFF.

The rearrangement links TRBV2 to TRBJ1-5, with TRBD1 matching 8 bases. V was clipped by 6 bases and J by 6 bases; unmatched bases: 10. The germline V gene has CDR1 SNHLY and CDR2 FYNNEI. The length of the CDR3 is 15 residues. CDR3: CASREQGVRSQPQHF. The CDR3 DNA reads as TGTGCCAGCAGAGAACAGGGGGTGAGGAGTCAGCCCCAGCATTTT.

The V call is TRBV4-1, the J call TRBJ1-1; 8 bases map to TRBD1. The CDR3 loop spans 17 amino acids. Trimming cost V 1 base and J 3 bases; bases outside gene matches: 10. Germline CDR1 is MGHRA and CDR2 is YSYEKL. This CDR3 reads CASSQVGRGPLDTEAFF. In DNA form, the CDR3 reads TGCGCCAGCAGCCAAGTCGGCAGGGGGCCGTTGGACACTGAAGCTTTCTTT.

This CDR3 is CALRREGSQYEQYF. The CDR3 DNA is TGTGCCCTCCGCAGGGAGGGGTCCCAGTACGAGCAGTACTTC. V and J are TRBV9 and TRBJ2-7, with 7 bases lining up with TRBD2. This CDR3 contains 14 residues. Germline lookup yields CDR1 SGDLS and CDR2 YYNGEE. With V trimmed by 10 bases and J by 4 bases, 14 bases remained unmatched.

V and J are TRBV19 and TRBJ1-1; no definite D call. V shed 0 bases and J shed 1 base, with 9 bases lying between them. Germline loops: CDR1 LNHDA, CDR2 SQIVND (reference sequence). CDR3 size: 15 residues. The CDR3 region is CASSIDLDGNTEAFF. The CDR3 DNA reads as TGTGCCAGTAGTATAGACCTAGACGGGAACACTGAAGCTTTCTTT.

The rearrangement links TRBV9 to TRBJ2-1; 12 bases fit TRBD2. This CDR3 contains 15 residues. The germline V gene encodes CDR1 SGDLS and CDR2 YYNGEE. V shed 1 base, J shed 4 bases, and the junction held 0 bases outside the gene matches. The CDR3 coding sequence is TGTGCCAGCAGCGTACTAGCGGGGGGGTACAATGAGCAGTTCTTC. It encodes CASSVLAGGYNEQFF.

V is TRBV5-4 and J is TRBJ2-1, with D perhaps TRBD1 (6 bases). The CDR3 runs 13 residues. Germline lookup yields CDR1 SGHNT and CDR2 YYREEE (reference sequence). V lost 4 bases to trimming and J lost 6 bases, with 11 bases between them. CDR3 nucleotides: TGTGCCAGCAGCGCGGACAGCTTCAATGAGCAGTTCTTC. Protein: CASSADSFNEQFF.

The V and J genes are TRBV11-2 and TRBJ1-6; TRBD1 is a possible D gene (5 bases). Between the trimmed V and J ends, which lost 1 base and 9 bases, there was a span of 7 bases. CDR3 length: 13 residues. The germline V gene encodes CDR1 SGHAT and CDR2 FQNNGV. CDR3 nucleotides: TGTGCCAGCAGCTTAGGTACAGGTTCACCCCTCCACTTT. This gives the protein CASSLGTGSPLHF.

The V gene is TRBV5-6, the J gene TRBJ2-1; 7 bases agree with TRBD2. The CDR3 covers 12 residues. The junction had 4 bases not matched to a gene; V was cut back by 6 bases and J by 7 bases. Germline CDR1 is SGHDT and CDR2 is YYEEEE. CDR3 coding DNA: TGTGCCAGCACCTGGGGGGGGAATGAGCAGTTCTTC. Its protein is CASTWGGNEQFF. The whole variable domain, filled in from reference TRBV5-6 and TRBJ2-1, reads DAGVTQSPTHLIKTRGQQVTLRCSPKSGHDTVSWYQQALGQGPQFIFQYYEEEERQRGNFPDRFSGHQFPNYSSELNVNALLLGDSALYLCASTWGGNEQFFGPGTRLTVL.

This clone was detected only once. The CDR3 DNA follows: TGTGCCAGCAGCTTGGCCTTCGGGGGAGCACCCGGGGAGCTGTTTTTT. Residues: CASSLAFGGAPGELFF. The gene calls are TRBV5-8 and TRBJ2-2; possibly TRBD2 for D (6 bases). The CDR3 covers 16 residues. The germline CDR1 and CDR2 sequences are SGHTS and YDEGEE. The germline V and J ends were trimmed by 0 bases and 6 bases, with 15 bases remaining between them.

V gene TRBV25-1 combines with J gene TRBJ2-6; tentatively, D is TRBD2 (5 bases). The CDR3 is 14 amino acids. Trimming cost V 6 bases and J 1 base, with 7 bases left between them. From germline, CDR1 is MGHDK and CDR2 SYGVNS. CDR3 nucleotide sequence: TGTGCCAGCAGGGGAGTATCTGGGGCCAACGTCCTGACTTTC. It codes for CASRGVSGANVLTF.

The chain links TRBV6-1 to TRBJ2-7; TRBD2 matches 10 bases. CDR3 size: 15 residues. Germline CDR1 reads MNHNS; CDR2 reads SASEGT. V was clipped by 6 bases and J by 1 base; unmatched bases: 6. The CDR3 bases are TGTGCCAGCAGCGAGCTAGCGGGGGTTTCCTACGAGCAGTACTTC. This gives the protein CASSELAGVSYEQYF.

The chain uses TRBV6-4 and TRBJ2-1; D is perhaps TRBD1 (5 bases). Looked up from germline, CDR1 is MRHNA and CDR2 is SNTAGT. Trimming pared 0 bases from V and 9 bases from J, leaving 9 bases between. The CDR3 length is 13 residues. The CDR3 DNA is TGTGCCAGCAGTGACTCCGAAAGGGGTGAGCAGTTCTTC. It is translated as CASSDSERGEQFF.

CDR3 bases: TGTGCCAGCAGTACCATCACGGGGGGGCGAGAGACCCAGTACTTC. Translated: CASSTITGGRETQYF. The chain couples TRBV5-6 to TRBJ2-5, with 8 positions matching TRBD2. The CDR3 length is 15 residues. The trim removed 5 bases at V and 4 bases at J, leaving 10 bases unmatched. Germline V CDR1 and CDR2: SGHDT, YYEEEE. Full variable domain (rest looked up from reference TRBV5-6 and TRBJ2-5): DAGVTQSPTHLIKTRGQQVTLRCSPKSGHDTVSWYQQALGQGPQFIFQYYEEEERQRGNFPDRFSGHQFPNYSSELNVNALLLGDSALYLCASSTITGGRETQYFGPGTRLLVL.

CDR3 nucleotides: TGTGCCAGCAGTTACTCGACGAGGGGGCGAGGTGGGACCCAGTACTTC. It codes for CASSYSTRGRGGTQYF. V and J are TRBV6-5 and TRBJ2-5, with 7 bases lining up with TRBD1. V was pared by 0 bases and J by 7 bases, with 11 bases of the junction left unmatched. The germline V gene encodes CDR1 MNHEY and CDR2 SVGAGI. The CDR3 consists of 16 residues.

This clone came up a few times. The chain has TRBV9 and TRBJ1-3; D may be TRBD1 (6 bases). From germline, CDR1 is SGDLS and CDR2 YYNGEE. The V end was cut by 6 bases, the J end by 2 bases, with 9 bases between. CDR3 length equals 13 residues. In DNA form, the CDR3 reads TGTGCCAGCAACAGGGCTCCTGGAAACACCATATATTTT. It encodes CASNRAPGNTIYF.

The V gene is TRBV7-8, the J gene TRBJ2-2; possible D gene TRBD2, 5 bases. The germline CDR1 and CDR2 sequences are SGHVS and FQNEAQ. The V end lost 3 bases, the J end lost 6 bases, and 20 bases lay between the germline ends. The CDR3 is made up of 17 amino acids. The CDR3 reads CASSFTSLSHIAGELFF. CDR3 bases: TGTGCCAGCAGCTTTACTAGTTTATCGCACATTGCCGGGGAGCTGTTTTTT.